The clone carrying this T cell receptor (beta chain) has a handful of counts. Its specificity is unknown. These donors were members of the approximately 110-subject validation cohort, a group separate from the approximately 670-subject first cohort. The data originate from a study of cytomegalovirus exposure and HLA in healthy donors. Looking at the study overall: Later, an analysis reported that the 110 or so validation repertoires had used the same platform as the 500 to 800 first-cohort repertoires. Study findings and constraints: Researchers reported that a few CMV-associated chains were confirmed in vitro as CMV antigen-specific.

The CDR3 runs to 13 residues. The repertoire was sequenced with immunoSEQ multiplex PCR; TCRdb's copy has only in-frame clones and lacks some. The sample shows roughly 43,000 clones, over 85% of them seen only once. The TCR comes from a woman in her late teens or twenties in good health and CMV-seronegative. The V gene is TRBV21-1, the J gene TRBJ2-7; the table gives TRBD2 as D, unverified against the DNA. TRBV21-1 is an annotated pseudogene. The sequenced material came from PBMCs. The CDR3 sequence: CASSNGRGYEQYF. CDR3 DNA sequence: TGTGCCAGCAGCAACGGCCGGGGCTACGAGCAGTACTTC.